Sequencing of this T cell receptor (beta chain) was carried out in a study of vaccination effects on CD4 cells after COVID-19. Study summary: Samples were taken post-vaccine, and their median timing was 72 days after the second dose. General study points: Few convalescent patients were included, and no early post-infection timepoints were sampled. Marked clonal contraction was seen late after vaccination (in both infection- and vaccine-induced clones).

V dropped 11 bases and J dropped 3 bases, with 14 bases sitting between them. In germline, CDR1 is ENHRY, CDR2 SYGVKD. The CDR3 spans 12 residues. Repertoires were generated with immunoSEQ multiplex PCR, while TCRdb's copy carries only in-frame clones and drops some. Among approximately 13,000 clones listed, 55% to 85% were seen once. In the case of this clone: Its antigen is unidentified.

Expansion of antigen-specific CD4+ T cells with viral peptide pools was carried out by the ViraFEST assay before sequencing. Having been cultured for ten to eleven days, the cells underwent CD4+ T cell isolation. The cohort was immunized with two doses of either the BNT162b2 or mRNA-1273 vaccine. Every well housed two million PBMC, which grew in culture alongside around 11 IU/ml IL-2 and about 10 ug/ml peptides. Here the sequenced sample was CD4+ T cells from PBMCs cultured with SARS-CoV-2 spike peptides, taken after COVID-19 vaccination. The rearrangement joins TRBV10-3 to TRBJ2-7; D is perhaps TRBD1 (5 bases). This clonotype originated in a human donor who received a COVID-19 vaccine. The CDR3 DNA sequence: TGTGCCTCAAAGGGGCAAGGCTACGAGCAGTACTTC. Translation gives CASKGQGYEQYF.